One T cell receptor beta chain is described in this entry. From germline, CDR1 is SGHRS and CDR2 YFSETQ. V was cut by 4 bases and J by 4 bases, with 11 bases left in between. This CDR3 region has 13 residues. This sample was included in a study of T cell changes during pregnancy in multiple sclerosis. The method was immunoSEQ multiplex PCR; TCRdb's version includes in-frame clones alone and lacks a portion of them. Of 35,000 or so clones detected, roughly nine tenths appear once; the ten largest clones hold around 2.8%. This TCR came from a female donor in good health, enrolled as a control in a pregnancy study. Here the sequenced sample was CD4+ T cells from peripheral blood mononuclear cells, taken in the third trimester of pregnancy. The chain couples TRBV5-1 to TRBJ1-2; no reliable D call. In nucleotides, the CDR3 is TGCGCCAGCAGCCCCGGCAGGATCTATGGCTACACCTTC. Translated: CASSPGRIYGYTF.